The 7 T cell receptor beta chains below all came from one sample that was sequenced in a study of CD8+CD57+ T cells in acquired aplastic anemia. TCR beta VDJ and CDR3 were profiled, and genomic DNA was the template. TCRdb processed the reads anew with MiXCR; each CDR3 protein has one entry. The sample has about 120,000 distinct CDR3 sequences, approximately 50% seen once. Sequencing involved patients with CD8+CD57+ cell expansion previously shown by flow cytometry. The sample was sorted CD4+, CD8+, or CD8+CD57+ T cells (not recorded which) from PBMCs. These TCRs come from a human donor with aplastic anemia.

The chain employs TRBV20-1 and TRBJ1-5; maybe TRBD1 (5 bases). V was cut by 4 bases and J by 4 bases, with 14 bases left in between. CDR1 is DFQATT and CDR2 is SNEGSKA in the germline V gene (reference sequence). The CDR3 consists of 14 residues. CDR3 amino acids: CSAKAGMGNQPQHF. The CDR3 DNA reads as TGCAGTGCTAAGGCAGGGATGGGAAATCAGCCCCAGCATTTT.

About this clonotype: Since a much larger clone is just one base distant, this may be a read error. The CDR3: CAGSWDRGLEQYF. The CDR3 region has the DNA TGTGCCGGCAGCTGGGACAGGGGGCTTGAGCAGTACTTC. This sequence joins TRBV5-4 and TRBJ2-7; 12 bases agree with TRBD1. This CDR3 contains 13 residues. CDR1 and CDR2 from the germline V gene are SGHNT and YYREEE (reference sequence).

The genes are TRBV15 and TRBJ1-5; 8 bases fit TRBD1. The CDR3 has 16 amino acids. The ends lost 5 bases at V and 7 bases at J; junction bases unmatched: 13. Germline loops: CDR1 LNHNV, CDR2 YYDKDF (reference sequence). CDR3 sequence: CATSSRTGHKGQPQHF. The CDR3 nucleotides read TGTGCCACCAGCTCCCGGACAGGGCATAAGGGGCAGCCCCAGCATTTT. Drawing the rest from reference TRBV15 and TRBJ1-5, the complete variable domain is DAMVIQNPRYQVTQFGKPVTLSCSQTLNHNVMYWYQQKSSQAPKLLFHYYDKDFNNEADTPDNFQSRRPNTSFCFLDIRSPGLGDTAMYLCATSSRTGHKGQPQHFGDGTRLSIL.

This clonotype is a singleton in its sample. V and J are TRBV11-2 and TRBJ2-3; D is perhaps TRBD1 (5 bases). V was pared by 5 bases and J by 0 bases, with 12 bases between. The CDR3 is 15 residues long. In germline, CDR1 is SGHAT, CDR2 FQNNGV. CDR3 region: CASSLYRSSTDTQYF. The CDR3 nucleotides read TGTGCCAGCAGCCTCTACAGGAGTAGCACAGATACGCAGTATTTT. Based on the CDR3 plus reference TRBV11-2 and TRBJ2-3, the full variable domain is EAGVAQSPRYKIIEKRQSVAFWCNPISGHATLYWYQQILGQGPKLLIQFQNNGVVDDSQLPKDRFSAERLKGVDSTLKIQPAKLEDSAVYLCASSLYRSSTDTQYFGPGTRLTVL.

This clonotype appeared a few times. This chain uses TRBV24-1 with TRBJ2-7; 9 positions match TRBD1. CDR3 length: 18 residues. CDR1 and CDR2 (germline): KGHDR, SFDVKD. V trimming: 3 bases; J trimming: 5 bases; junction bases outside the gene matches: 16. The DNA of the CDR3 is TGTGCCACCAGTGATCTCACCGACTACAGGGGGCTTAGGAACGAGCAGTACTTC. Translation: CATSDLTDYRGLRNEQYF.

The chain combines TRBV15 with TRBJ1-6, with a weak D call TRBD1 (6 bases). The CDR3 extends over 15 amino acids. CDR1 and CDR2 (germline): LNHNV, YYDKDF (reference sequence). V lost 0 bases, J lost 9 bases, and 12 bases lay in between. Here the CDR3 DNA reads TGTGCCACCAGCAGAGATTCGGACAGCCCTTCACCCCTCCACTTT. Amino acids: CATSRDSDSPSPLHF.

Concerning this clonotype itself: This may come from a read error, since a much larger clone is one base off. The conserved phenylalanine or tryptophan is not found at the CDR3 terminus, so this likely reflects a read error. The chain couples TRBV12-3 or TRBV12-4 to TRBJ1-1; TRBD1 agrees at 9 bases. The CDR3 is made up of 16 amino acids. The CDR3 is CASSLAGTGTKTEAFL. CDR3 bases: TGTGCCAGCAGCTTAGCGGGGACAGGGACGAAAACTGAAGCTTTCCTT.